The rows below give T cell receptor beta chains drawn from one sample of a study of blood T cell repertoires in COVID-19. TCRdb keeps only in-frame clones here, not all; method: immunoSEQ multiplex PCR. Among 200,000 to 250,000 clones listed, 65% to 90% were seen once. Sample: peripheral blood. The receptors shown here come from a man aged 80 or over with acute or convalescent COVID-19. The CDR3 runs from the conserved cysteine through the conserved F or W. Not every row has a clone size; where given, it reads once, few, many or a size class.

>TRBJ1-2|TRBV19|few
CASSTRGMEGYTF
>TRBJ1-4|TRBV6-5|-
CASSYTTGTNEKLFF
>TRBJ2-2|TRBV21-1|-
CASSILAGALTGELFF
>TRBJ1-3|TRBV6-6|-
CASSPETGGGTHGNTIYF
>TRBJ1-2|TRBV25-1|few
CASSDIGDYTF
>TRBJ1-4|TRBV5-1|-
CASSLTPTVGTEKLFF
>TRBJ2-1|TRBV19|-
CASTPLAGGQGFYNEQFF
>TRBJ1-1|TRBV5-1|-
CASSQGSGTEAFF
>TRBJ1-2|TRBV6-6|-
CASSADRDGYGYTF
>TRBJ1-2|TRBV2|-
CASSDGQGRIDYGYTF
>TRBJ2-7|TRBV7-9|-
CASSFMDGVLSEQYF
>TRBJ2-1|TRBV30|-
CAWASLGLIYNEQFF
>TRBJ2-1|TRBV28|-
CASSSPAGGSYNEQFF
>TRBJ1-2|TRBV9|-
CASSVETGLGGYTF
>TRBJ2-1|TRBV19|-
CASSTGQGPYYNEQFF
>TRBJ2-1|TRBV12-5|-
CASGLPPSEQFF
>TRBJ1-2|TRBV4-2|few
CASSPETGGAFGYTF
>TRBJ2-1|TRBV9|-
CASSPRTSGSGEQFF
>TRBJ2-6|TRBV5-1|-
CASSGPGGANVLTF
>TRBJ2-5|TRBV5-6|-
CASSRPSGTKETQYF
>TRBJ2-5|TRBV3-1/TRBV3-2|-
CASSQLGGQGRETQYF
>TRBJ1-1|TRBV6-5|-
CASSYGGNTEAFF
>TRBJ1-1|TRBV5-4|-
CASSQNAGQGAAEAFF
>TRBJ1-5|TRBV5-6|once
CASSRGNSVGPQHF
>TRBJ1-2|TRBV24-1|-
CATSEGNRGVDYGYTF
>TRBJ1-6|TRBV9|-
CASSPSGLSYNSPLHF
>TRBJ1-1|TRBV18|-
CASSPPTGGAMNTEAFF
>TRBJ1-4|TRBV5-4|-
CASSLAGPTTNEKLFF
>TRBJ2-2|TRBV5-1|-
CASSFGGNTGELFF
>TRBJ1-6|TRBV28|few
CASSRADSVDNSPLHF
>TRBJ2-2|TRBV6-5|-
CASEVEKGVGELFF
>TRBJ2-5|TRBV2|-
CASREWTGGDQETQYF
>TRBJ2-3|TRBV11-2|-
CASSWTSGGGTDTQYF
>TRBJ2-1|TRBV12-3/TRBV12-4|-
CASSTREAEEQFF
>TRBJ1-5|TRBV28|-
CASSSPGQGNQPQHF
>TRBJ2-1|TRBV9|-
CASSAVPSGNEQFF
>TRBJ2-5|TRBV6-1|-
CASSEAWGAQETQYF
>TRBJ1-1|TRBV6-1|-
CASSEHGGRTEAFF
>TRBJ2-5|TRBV18|once
CASSPPELGETQYF
>TRBJ2-2|TRBV30|-
CARTTQGLDTGELFF
>TRBJ2-1|TRBV6-5|few
CASTSGGSYNEQFF
>TRBJ1-3|TRBV6-5|-
CASSITGKAGNTIYF
>TRBJ2-5|TRBV5-6|-
CASSSNLAGETQYF
>TRBJ2-3|TRBV24-1|-
CATKELGLAGSITDTQYF
>TRBJ2-1|TRBV6-5|-
CASRSGQGERNEQFF
>TRBJ2-1|TRBV7-3|-
CASSRTAVSYNEQFF
>TRBJ2-7|TRBV27|-
CASSSLAGGKYEQYF
>TRBJ2-2|TRBV29-1|-
CSVPLAPFTGELFF
>TRBJ1-5|TRBV4-1|-
CASSQDQGSNQPQHF
>TRBJ1-5|TRBV14|once
CASSDGDRDSLRGEQPQHF
>TRBJ2-2|TRBV27|-
CASSLMGLALAGELFF